This T cell receptor beta chain was sequenced for a study of neurological immune-mediated disorders. Study findings and constraints: The greatest TCR clonal expansion occurred in HTLV-1-associated myelopathy and the least in multiple sclerosis, which fell below healthy controls.

2 million unsorted PBMCs were stored in RNAlater at -80 °C before RNA extraction. With 10-nucleotide random UMIs, 5'RACE was used to make the cDNA. In each sequencing run, over 160 million TCR-beta sequences were generated from 15-18 subjects. TCRdb processed the 5' RACE reads anew with MiXCR; each CDR3 protein has one entry. The table has around 35,000 distinct CDR3 sequences, about 1.6% seen once. There are many counts of this clonotype. What it recognizes is unknown. This clonotype was sampled from a woman in her 30s with multiple sclerosis. What was sequenced was PBMCs.

Here the CDR3 reads CASSIGLVGSNEQFF. As DNA, the CDR3 is TGCGCCAGCAGCATAGGACTAGTCGGAAGCAATGAGCAGTTCTTC. The chain is built from TRBV5-1 and TRBJ2-1; 7 bases fit TRBD2. Germline V gene lookup returns CDR1 SGHRS and CDR2 YFSETQ. The CDR3 runs 15 residues. Germline trimming cut 4 bases from V and 6 bases from J; bases unmatched to any gene: 10.